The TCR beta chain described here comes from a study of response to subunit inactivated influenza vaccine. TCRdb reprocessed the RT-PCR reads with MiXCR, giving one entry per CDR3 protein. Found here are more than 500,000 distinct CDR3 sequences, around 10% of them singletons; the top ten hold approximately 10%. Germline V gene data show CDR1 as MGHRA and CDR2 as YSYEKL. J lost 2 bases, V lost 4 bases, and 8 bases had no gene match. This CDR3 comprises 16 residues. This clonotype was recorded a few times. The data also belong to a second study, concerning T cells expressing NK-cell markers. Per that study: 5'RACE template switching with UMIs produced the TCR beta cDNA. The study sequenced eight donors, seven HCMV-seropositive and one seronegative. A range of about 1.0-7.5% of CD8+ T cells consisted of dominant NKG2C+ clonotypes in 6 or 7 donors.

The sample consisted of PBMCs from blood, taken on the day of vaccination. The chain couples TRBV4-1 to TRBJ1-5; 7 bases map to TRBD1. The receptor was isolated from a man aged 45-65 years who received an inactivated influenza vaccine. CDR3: CASSPYTGVGNQPQHF. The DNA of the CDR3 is TGCGCCAGCAGCCCGTATACAGGGGTGGGCAATCAGCCCCAGCATTTT.